The 8 T cell receptor beta chains reported below all come from one sample, sequenced in a study of T cell responses to AZD1222 COVID-19 vaccine. TCRdb's table, derived via immunoSEQ multiplex PCR, lists solely in-frame clones and lacks some. The sample lists over 85,000 clones, about 87% occurring once. The sample was peripheral blood, taken on day 0 of AZD1222 vaccination. These receptors originate from an adult in good health.

This chain links TRBV11-3 with TRBJ2-2, with D tentatively TRBD2 (6 bases). The V end was cut by 3 bases, the J end by 6 bases, with 11 bases between. Germline loops: CDR1 SGHNT, CDR2 YENEEA. This CDR3 is built from 14 residues. This CDR3 is CASSFGGKAGELFF. Written as DNA, the CDR3 is TGTGCCAGCAGCTTCGGGGGAAAGGCCGGGGAGCTGTTTTTT.

This CDR3 is CASSRQGAVNTEAFF. In nucleotides, the CDR3 is TGTGCCAGTAGCAGACAGGGGGCGGTGAACACTGAAGCTTTCTTT. This chain joins TRBV19 and TRBJ1-1; 10 nucleotides match TRBD1. The germline V gene encodes CDR1 LNHDA and CDR2 SQIVND (reference sequence). CDR3 length: 15 amino acids. Losses at the gene ends were 6 bases for V and 0 bases for J; bases not matched to a gene: 4.

J is TRBJ1-1 and V is TRBV7-2; a weak D match, TRBD1 (6 bases). Trimming took 3 bases from V and 8 from J, leaving 16 bases between them. CDR3 size: 14 residues. The V gene's germline CDR1 is SGHTA and CDR2 FQGNSA. The CDR3 loop reads CASSLGHASGEAFF. The DNA for the CDR3 is TGTGCCAGCAGCTTGGGACACGCCTCGGGGGAAGCTTTCTTT.

The chain joins TRBV5-1 to TRBJ1-1; TRBD1 might be the D (5 bases). The length of the CDR3 is 15 residues. The germline gives CDR1 SGHRS, CDR2 YFSETQ. Trimming removed 4 bases at V and 4 bases at J, with 17 bases between. Here the CDR3 reads CASSTGGVVGTEAFF. The CDR3 DNA reads TGCGCCAGCAGCACGGGAGGGGTGGTCGGCACTGAAGCTTTCTTT.

The chain has TRBV2 and TRBJ1-6; unclear D gene. CDR1 is SNHLY, CDR2 FYNNEI, per germline. V was trimmed by 3 bases and J by 6 bases, leaving 12 bases between them. CDR3 size: 15 residues. The CDR3 loop reads CASSDLIVSNSPLHF. The CDR3, as DNA: TGTGCCAGCAGTGACTTAATAGTTAGTAATTCACCCCTCCACTTT. Full variable domain (missing parts from reference TRBV2 and TRBJ1-6): EPEVTQTPSHQVTQMGQEVILRCVPISNHLYFYWYRQILGQKVEFLVSFYNNEISEKSEIFDDQFSVERPDGSNFTLKIRSTKLEDSAMYFCASSDLIVSNSPLHFGNGTRLTVT.

V is TRBV19 and J is TRBJ2-4, with D possibly being TRBD1 or TRBD2 (5 bases each). The CDR3 runs to 13 residues. Deletions cut 5 bases from V and 8 bases from J, with 13 bases between. The germline CDR1 and CDR2 sequences are LNHDA and SQIVND (reference sequence). The CDR3 nucleotides read TGTGCCAGTAGTCCCGCAGGGCGGGACATTCAGTACTTC. Translated, it gives CASSPAGRDIQYF.

V is TRBV6-5 and J is TRBJ1-2; no definite D call. This CDR3 region has 15 residues. The germline V and J ends were trimmed by 6 bases and 0 bases, with 14 bases remaining between them. Germline V lookup: CDR1 MNHEY, CDR2 SVGAGI. The CDR3 DNA sequence: TGTGCCAGCAGACCGCGAGGAGGAGCTAACTATGGCTACACCTTC. Its translation is CASRPRGGANYGYTF.

This chain joins TRBV6-2 or TRBV6-3 and TRBJ1-3; the D is unclear. V lost 3 bases and J 4 bases, leaving 16 bases between the germline ends. The germline CDR1 and CDR2 sequences are MNHEY and SVGEGT. The CDR3 length is 16 residues. This CDR3 is CASSYFGRMSGNTIYF. CDR3 DNA: TGTGCCAGCAGTTATTTTGGCAGGATGTCCGGAAACACCATATATTTT.